This T cell receptor beta chain was captured by sequencing in a study of blood T cell repertoires in COVID-19. Study background: From T cells, B-cell-depleted T cells, or PBMCs came the material, which was cDNA or gDNA.

Germline assignment: CDR1 MDHEN and CDR2 SYDVKM. The CDR3 loop spans 18 amino acids. With 2 bases removed from V and 1 base from J, the gap between germline ends came to 18 bases. In its sample, this clone was seen once. The data were produced by immunoSEQ multiplex PCR, yet TCRdb's version contains in-frame clones alone and is incomplete. The sample records around 100,000 clones, approximately 84% being singletons. This chain connects TRBV28 to TRBJ2-1; the D gene is possibly TRBD1 (5 bases). The sample taken for sequencing was peripheral blood. This receptor was obtained from a human donor in a cohort sampled during active COVID-19. DNA for the CDR3: TGTGCCAGCAGTTTAGGGAACGCAGGGATAGGTTCCTACAATGAGCAGTTCTTC. Protein sequence: CASSLGNAGIGSYNEQFF.